This TCR beta chain was recovered during a study of cytomegalovirus exposure and HLA in healthy donors. Study-level findings and limits: Listed as cytomegalovirus-associated were 170 or so TCR beta chains.

CDR1 and CDR2 (germline): LNHDA, SQIVND (reference sequence). The CDR3 is 13 residues long. V dropped 7 bases and J dropped 5 bases, with 12 bases sitting between them. As concerns this clone: Its antigen is not identified.

The PCR made use of 60 Vbeta and 13 Jbeta primers. Under the authors' procedure: As a later analysis found, there were roughly 80 million unique TCR beta chains, of which roughly 11 million were shared. The method was immunoSEQ multiplex PCR; TCRdb's version includes in-frame clones alone and lacks a portion of them. That table furnishes V, J and clone size, whereas the DNA furnished D and trimming. The sample includes under 150,000 clones, roughly 80% of them seen just once. The clonotype comes from a boy aged 2 to 10 in good health and CMV-seronegative. The chain recombines TRBV19 with TRBJ1-5; maybe TRBD1 (5 bases). Specimen: PBMCs. CDR3 nucleotide sequence: TGTGCCAGTAACTTCGACAGAGATCAGCCCCAGCATTTT. Its translation is CASNFDRDQPQHF.